This TCR beta chain was captured by sequencing in a study of T cells after yellow fever vaccination. The study's findings and limits: In FACS-sorted repertoires, abundant clonotypes from the bulk population could appear as contaminants.

V was shortened by 1 base and J by 3 bases, with 6 bases between the two germline ends. Germline V lookup: CDR1 MNHNS, CDR2 SASEGT. This CDR3 has 13 amino acids. A single record per CDR3 protein comes from TCRdb applying MiXCR to the 5' RACE reads. The sample lists 350,000 to 450,000 distinct CDR3 sequences, over 15% occurring once. Notes on this clonotype: Its cognate antigen is unknown.

The J gene is TRBJ1-2, the V gene TRBV6-1; D not resolved. Source: PBMCs, taken before the yellow fever booster vaccination. The clonotype was recovered from a man aged 18 to 29 who received the YFV17D yellow fever vaccine. The CDR3 spells CASSEGRYYGYTF. The CDR3 bases are TGTGCCAGCAGTGAAGGTCGTTACTATGGCTACACCTTC.